This T cell receptor beta chain came from a study of molecular identifiers for immune sequencing clone quantification. The CDR3 totals 17 residues. Per the germline V gene, CDR1 is SNHLY and CDR2 is FYNNEI. The ends lost 1 base at V and 5 bases at J; junction bases unmatched: 9. Libraries of bulk TCR were made by previously described methods (with listed TCR primers). TCRdb re-called the PCR reads through MiXCR, storing one row per CDR3 protein. Among under 600,000 distinct CDR3 sequences listed, less than 30% were seen once. This clonotype was recorded at least ten times. From about 20,000 to 1,000,000 sorted cells, naive CD8 libraries were generated with 10%, 30% or 50% RNA.

Sequenced: naive CD8+ T cells from blood, with Jurkat cell RNA spiked in. Regarding subset: FACS-sorted CD8+CD4-CCR7+CD45RA+ naive T cells. The receptor was isolated from a human donor in good health. Some libraries in this study had Jurkat cell RNA spiked in. J is TRBJ2-1 and V is TRBV2, with 9 bases matching TRBD2. CDR3 in DNA: TGTGCCAGCAGTGAAGGACTAGCGGAAAGTTTTGACAATGAGCAGTTCTTC. Amino acid sequence: CASSEGLAESFDNEQFF.